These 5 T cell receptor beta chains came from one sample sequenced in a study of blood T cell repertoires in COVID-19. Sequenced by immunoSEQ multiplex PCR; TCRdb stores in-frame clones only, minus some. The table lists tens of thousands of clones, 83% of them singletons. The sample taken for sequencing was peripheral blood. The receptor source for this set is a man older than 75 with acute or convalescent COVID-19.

The CDR3 spells CASSLLGGTSGQRDTQYF. CDR3 bases: TGTGCCAGCAGCCTCTTAGGTGGGACTAGCGGGCAAAGAGATACGCAGTATTTT. V usage is TRBV11-2 and J usage is TRBJ2-3, with 12 bases matching TRBD2. The CDR3 totals 18 residues. The junction had 14 bases not matched to a gene; V was cut back by 5 bases and J by 5 bases. Germline CDR1 is SGHAT and CDR2 is FQNNGV.

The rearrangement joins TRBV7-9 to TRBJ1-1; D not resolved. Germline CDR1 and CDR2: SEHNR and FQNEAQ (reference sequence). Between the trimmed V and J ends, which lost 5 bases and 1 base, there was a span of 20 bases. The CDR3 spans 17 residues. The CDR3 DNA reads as TGTGCCAGCAGCCCCCCCGGCGGGGTAAGGCAGAACACTGAAGCTTTCTTT. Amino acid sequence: CASSPPGGVRQNTEAFF.

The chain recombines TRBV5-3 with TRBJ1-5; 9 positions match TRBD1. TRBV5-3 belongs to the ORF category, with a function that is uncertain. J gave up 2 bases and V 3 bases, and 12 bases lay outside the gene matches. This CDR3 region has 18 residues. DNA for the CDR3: TGTGCCAGAAGCTCGACAGGGGGTTTTCCGTCGGGCAATCAGCCCCAGCATTTT. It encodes CARSSTGGFPSGNQPQHF.

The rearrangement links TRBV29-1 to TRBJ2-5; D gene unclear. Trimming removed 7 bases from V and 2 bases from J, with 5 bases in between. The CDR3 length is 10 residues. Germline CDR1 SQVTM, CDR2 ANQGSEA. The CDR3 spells CSAQQETQYF. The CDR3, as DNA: TGCAGCGCCCAGCAAGAGACCCAGTACTTC.

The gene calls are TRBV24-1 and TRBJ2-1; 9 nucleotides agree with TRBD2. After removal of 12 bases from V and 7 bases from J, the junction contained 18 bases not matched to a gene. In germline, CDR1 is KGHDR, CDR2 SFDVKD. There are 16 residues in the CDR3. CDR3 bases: TGTGCCTGCGAGAACGCGGGGGGGCCAGAATTAAATGAGCAGTTCTTC. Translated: CACENAGGPELNEQFF.